Reported below is one TCR beta chain. Its antigen remains unknown. The data originate from a study of shared clonotypes between healthy human individuals. Study results and caveats: The four-donor shared clonotypes exceeded non-shared clonotypes in generation probability, with non-shared ones scoring lower.

CDR3 length: 16 residues. From germline, CDR1 is MGHRA and CDR2 YSYEKL. V lost 1 base to trimming and J lost 2 bases, with 15 bases between them. At a deep level, the assay was run. Genomic DNA (from each subset) was split evenly across several immunoSEQ plates. Method: immunoSEQ multiplex PCR; TCRdb's copy keeps in-frame clones and lacks some. This sample carries roughly 2,300,000 clones, under 95% of them seen once, and the ten largest clones take 0.37%. Sequenced sample: naive CD4+ T cells from PBMCs. As for subset: CD45RA+ positively selected. The source of this sequence is a man aged 18 to 35 in good health. Some clones in this sample may be carry-over from other donors' samples. The genes are TRBV4-1 and TRBJ2-7; possible D gene TRBD1, 5 bases. DNA for the CDR3: TGCGCCAGCAGCCAAGTAGGTTCAGTAGGGGCCTACGAGCAGTACTTC. Amino acid sequence: CASSQVGSVGAYEQYF.